One sample yielded the 9 T cell receptor beta chains listed below, sequenced in a study of T cells after yellow fever vaccination. Via MiXCR, TCRdb re-called the 5' RACE reads, giving one row per CDR3 protein. The table lists around 150,000 distinct CDR3 sequences, almost 7% of them singletons, with 2.5% to 3% in the top ten. The starting material was CD4+ T cells sorted from PBMCs, obtained 5 days after the first yellow fever vaccination. The receptors were gathered from a man aged 18 to 35 who received the YFV17D yellow fever vaccine.

This clonotype was observed many times. The chain combines TRBV20-1 with TRBJ1-1, with a tentative D call TRBD1 (6 bases). Germline-derived CDR1 and CDR2 are DFQATT and SNEGSKA (reference sequence). Trimming took 5 bases from V and 3 from J, leaving 7 bases between them. CDR3 size: 11 residues. The CDR3 DNA reads as TGCAGTGCTGAGGGGGACACTGAAGCTTTCTTT. This codes for CSAEGDTEAFF.

This clonotype has more than one count but fewer than ten. This sequence joins TRBV18 and TRBJ1-1; D possibly corresponds to TRBD1 (5 bases). Trimming left V 6 bases short and J 1 base short, with 12 bases between. Looked up from germline, CDR1 is KGHSH and CDR2 is LQKENI. The CDR3 is made up of 14 amino acids. The CDR3 sequence is CASSPGTSNTEAFF. The CDR3 coding sequence is TGTGCCAGCTCCCCGGGGACGTCGAACACTGAAGCTTTCTTT.

This clonotype has just a few counts. This chain joins TRBV3-1 and TRBJ2-3; tentative D call: TRBD2 (6 bases). The V gene's germline CDR1 is LGHDT and CDR2 YNNKEL (reference sequence). The length of the CDR3 is 14 residues. V was pared by 6 bases and J by 2 bases, with 12 bases between. CDR3 coding DNA: TGTGCCAGCAGATACGGGGGAAACACAGATACGCAGTATTTT. It codes for CASRYGGNTDTQYF.

At least ten counts were recorded for this clonotype. V usage is TRBV7-3 and J usage is TRBJ2-1; the match to TRBD2 covers 10 bases. This CDR3 comprises 15 residues. Trimming at V came to 5 bases and at J to 9 bases, leaving 10 bases not matched to a gene. Germline CDR1 is SGHTA and CDR2 is FQGTGA. For the CDR3, the DNA is TGTGCCAGCAGCGCTGGACTAGCGGTAATGGGTGAGCAGTTCTTC. Protein: CASSAGLAVMGEQFF.

This clonotype was seen many times. The DNA for the CDR3 is TGTGCCAGCAGTTTTATGGCAGACAATGAGCAGTTCTTC. Its protein is CASSFMADNEQFF. The V call is TRBV12-3 or TRBV12-4, the J call TRBJ2-1; the D is unclear. V gave up 3 bases and J gave up 5 bases, with 8 bases separating them. The CDR3 totals 13 residues.

This clonotype was picked up a small number of times. The rearrangement uses TRBV5-1 and TRBJ2-7, with TRBD1 matching 9 bases. This CDR3 has 13 amino acids. J lost 2 bases, V lost 7 bases, and 4 bases had no gene match. Germline CDR1 is SGHRS and CDR2 is YFSETQ. CDR3 DNA sequence: TGCGCCAGCGGTAGGACAGGGGCCTACGAGCAGTACTTC. Protein product: CASGRTGAYEQYF.

This sequence joins TRBV20-1 and TRBJ1-1, with a tentative D call TRBD1 (5 bases). Germline CDR1 DFQATT, CDR2 SNEGSKA (reference sequence). Deletions cut 2 bases from V and 3 bases from J, with 16 bases between. The CDR3 loop spans 15 amino acids. This CDR3 is CSARSGGRRDTEAFF. DNA for the CDR3: TGCAGTGCTAGATCGGGGGGAAGACGGGACACTGAAGCTTTCTTT.

This clonotype has a count of ten or more. This sequence joins TRBV5-1 and TRBJ1-5, with a weak D call TRBD1 (5 bases). Germline values: CDR1 SGHRS, CDR2 YFSETQ. CDR3 size: 16 residues. Trimming cost V 0 bases and J 4 bases, with 14 bases left between them. The DNA of the CDR3 is TGCGCCAGCAGCTTGGGAGGCGGGAAGGGGAATCAGCCCCAGCATTTT. Protein: CASSLGGGKGNQPQHF.

The chain combines TRBV6-1 with TRBJ2-5; 12 bases are a match to TRBD2. The junction had 5 bases not matched to a gene; V was cut back by 5 bases and J by 4 bases. The CDR3 totals 15 residues. CDR1 is MNHNS and CDR2 is SASEGT in the germline V gene. CDR3 sequence: CASSHLAGGPETQYF. The CDR3 coding sequence is TGTGCCAGCAGTCATCTAGCGGGGGGGCCAGAGACCCAGTACTTC.